This entry features one T cell receptor (beta chain) sequence. Antigen: not known. The CDR3 is 14 amino acids. Looked up from germline, CDR1 is SEHNR and CDR2 is FQNEAQ (reference sequence). The V end lost 1 base, the J end lost 4 bases, and 7 bases lay between the germline ends. Some clones are missing from TCRdb's copy, which holds only in-frame ones; the method was immunoSEQ multiplex PCR. The data contain about 100,000 clones, 88% of them singletons. This sample stems from a study of T cell responses to AZD1222 COVID-19 vaccine. Study conclusions and caveats: At 160-218 and 743-854, vaccine-associated CD4 TCRs were dominant, and they spanned spike. Scientists sampled the repertoires only once the peak T cell response had passed.

The material sequenced was peripheral blood, taken on day 0 of AZD1222 vaccination. The chain uses TRBV7-9 and TRBJ2-2, with D maybe TRBD1 (6 bases). The receptor was derived from an adult in good health. The CDR3 DNA is TGTGCCAGCAGCTTAGAAGGGGGCACCGGGGAGCTGTTTTTT. Protein: CASSLEGGTGELFF.